This entry lists 21 T cell receptor beta chains sequenced from one sample in a study of blood T cell repertoires in COVID-19. Here immunoSEQ multiplex PCR was the method, and the copy in TCRdb shows in-frame clones only, minus some. The repertoire consists of some 70,000 clones, with around 86% occurring once and the leading ten covering 16%. Sequencing was carried out using peripheral blood. These receptors were taken from a man aged 40-49 years with COVID-19, enrolled during active disease.

The chain links TRBV6-2 or TRBV6-3 to TRBJ2-7, with D perhaps TRBD1 (6 bases). Deletions cut 5 bases from V and 3 bases from J, with 17 bases between. Germline V gene data show CDR1 as MNHEY and CDR2 as SVGEGT. The CDR3 has 15 residues. CDR3 loop: CASSLSRGTYYEQYF. CDR3 DNA: TGTGCCAGCAGTCTCAGCAGGGGTACATACTACGAGCAGTACTTC.

The rearrangement links TRBV18 to TRBJ2-5, with 7 bases that match TRBD1. The V gene end was trimmed by 0 bases and the J gene end by 5 bases; junction bases not matched to a gene: 3. This CDR3 is 14 amino acids long. The germline V gene encodes CDR1 KGHSH and CDR2 LQKENI. As DNA, the CDR3 is TGTGCCAGCTCACCACCGGGACAGCGGGAGACCCAGTACTTC. Translating gives CASSPPGQRETQYF. Full variable domain (outside the CDR3, taken from reference TRBV18 and TRBJ2-5): NAGVMQNPRHLVRRRGQEARLRCSPMKGHSHVYWYRQLPEEGLKFMVYLQKENIIDESGMPKERFSAEFPKEGPSILRIQQVVRGDSAAYFCASSPPGQRETQYFGPGTRLLVL.

The chain joins TRBV5-1 to TRBJ2-1; 9 bases match TRBD2. Germline CDR1 is SGHRS and CDR2 is YFSETQ. The J segment lost 3 bases and the V segment lost 2 bases, leaving 3 bases of the junction unmatched. The CDR3 is made up of 15 amino acids. CDR3 amino acids: CASSFLAGDYNEQFF. In DNA, the CDR3 is TGCGCCAGCAGCTTTTTAGCGGGGGACTACAATGAGCAGTTCTTC.

A single count supports this clone. V is TRBV19 and J is TRBJ1-1, with a tentative D call TRBD1 (6 bases). Trimming left V 1 base short and J 3 bases short, with 15 bases between. Germline CDR1 is LNHDA and CDR2 is SQIVND (reference sequence). The CDR3 covers 16 residues. The CDR3 is CASSIGMGGGDTEAFF. The CDR3 DNA sequence: TGTGCCAGTAGTATAGGTATGGGAGGGGGAGACACTGAAGCTTTCTTT.

CDR3 protein: CASSWGLQTGIGGYTF. The CDR3 nucleotides read TGCGCCAGCAGCTGGGGATTACAGACAGGGATAGGAGGCTACACCTTC. This chain links TRBV5-1 with TRBJ1-2, with 7 bases fitting TRBD1. The V and J ends lost 3 bases and 8 bases, in that order; junction bases with no gene match: 16. Germline CDR1 SGHRS, CDR2 YFSETQ. The CDR3 loop spans 16 amino acids.

This clone was counted once. The chain joins TRBV7-2 to TRBJ2-1; 8 bases are shared with TRBD1. CDR1 and CDR2 (germline): SGHTA, FQGNSA. Trimming cost V 4 bases and J 8 bases; bases outside gene matches: 7. This CDR3 contains 14 residues. Written as DNA, the CDR3 is TGTGCCAGCAGCTCAGGACAGGGTGAGGATGAGCAGTTCTTC. This encodes CASSSGQGEDEQFF.

The chain recombines TRBV2 with TRBJ1-6; 10 nucleotides match TRBD1. Trimming cost V 6 bases and J 10 bases; bases outside gene matches: 6. CDR3 length equals 14 residues. Germline lookup yields CDR1 SNHLY and CDR2 FYNNEI. The CDR3, as DNA: TGTGCCAGCAGGACGGGACAGGGGAGCTCACCCCTCCACTTT. Translating gives CASRTGQGSSPLHF.

The genes are TRBV3-1 (or the pseudogene TRBV3-2) and TRBJ2-3, with 9 bases matching TRBD2. After removal of 2 bases from V and 2 bases from J, the junction contained 8 bases not matched to a gene. The CDR3 is made up of 17 amino acids. Germline loops: CDR1 LGHDT, CDR2 YNNKEL (reference sequence). The CDR3 sequence: CASSQNLAGDDTDTQYF. The CDR3 DNA reads as TGTGCCAGCAGCCAAAATTTAGCGGGGGACGACACAGATACGCAGTATTTT.

The chain links TRBV5-1 to TRBJ2-2, with a weak D call TRBD1 (6 bases). Trimming took off 0 bases at V and 6 bases at J, with 12 bases between the two ends. This CDR3 region has 15 residues. The V gene's germline CDR1 is SGHRS and CDR2 YFSETQ. The CDR3 protein is CASSLARGLAGELFF. The CDR3 DNA sequence: TGCGCCAGCAGCTTGGCCAGGGGATTGGCCGGGGAGCTGTTTTTT.

The genes are TRBV5-6 and TRBJ2-5; D call uncertain. Germline CDR1 is SGHDT and CDR2 is YYEEEE. There are 12 residues in the CDR3. Trimming left V 4 bases short and J 5 bases short, with 9 bases between. The CDR3 region has the DNA TGTGCCAGCAGCCGCCTCGGGGAGACCCAGTACTTC. It is translated as CASSRLGETQYF.

J is TRBJ1-1 and V is TRBV10-3, with 9 bases aligning to TRBD1. The V gene end was trimmed by 3 bases and the J gene end by 1 base; junction bases not matched to a gene: 3. The CDR3 extends over 15 amino acids. Per the germline V gene, CDR1 is ENHRY and CDR2 is SYGVKD. The CDR3 region has the DNA TGTGCCATCAGTGATGACAGGGGGTCGAACACTGAAGCTTTCTTT. As protein: CAISDDRGSNTEAFF.

The chain joins TRBV5-4 to TRBJ2-7, with D perhaps TRBD1 (5 bases). The V gene's germline CDR1 is SGHNT and CDR2 YYREEE (reference sequence). Trimming left V 5 bases short and J 2 bases short, with 17 bases between. CDR3 size: 15 residues. In nucleotides, the CDR3 is TGTGCCAGCAGTCTTGACCTCCAGGGCCCCTACGAGCAGTACTTC. Encoded protein: CASSLDLQGPYEQYF.

As DNA, the CDR3 is TGTGCCAGCAGCTTAGTAGGACAGCCCACAGATACGCAGTATTTT. It is translated as CASSLVGQPTDTQYF. The chain employs TRBV7-2 and TRBJ2-3, with D perhaps matching TRBD1 (6 bases). Germline V CDR1 and CDR2: SGHTA, FQGNSA. The CDR3 spans 15 residues. V was shortened by 1 base and J by 2 bases, with 10 bases between the two germline ends.

This clone was observed once. The J gene is TRBJ2-2, the V gene TRBV3-1 (or the pseudogene TRBV3-2), with TRBD2 matching 10 bases. Germline-derived CDR1 and CDR2 are LGHDT and YNNKEL (reference sequence). V lost 5 bases, J lost 3 bases, and 6 bases stayed unmatched. The CDR3 totals 16 residues. CDR3 amino acids: CASSSSLAGYTGELFF. CDR3 nucleotides: TGTGCCAGCAGCTCTTCACTAGCGGGGTACACCGGGGAGCTGTTTTTT.

The chain is built from TRBV3-1 (or the pseudogene TRBV3-2) and TRBJ1-5, with D unresolved. The germline CDR1 and CDR2 sequences are LGHDT and YNNKEL (reference sequence). This CDR3 has 13 residues. V dropped 4 bases and J dropped 4 bases, with 8 bases sitting between them. CDR3 amino acids: CASSLTRNQPQHF. The CDR3 nucleotides read TGTGCCAGCAGCCTCACTCGTAATCAGCCCCAGCATTTT.

This clone turned up a few times. The rearrangement joins TRBV4-1 to TRBJ1-1, with 7 bases aligning to TRBD1. After removal of 4 bases from V and 0 bases from J, the junction contained 5 bases not matched to a gene. This CDR3 region has 15 residues. Germline V gene sequence: CDR1 MGHRA, CDR2 YSYEKL. CDR3 DNA: TGCGCCAGCAGCCTAGCACAGGGGTTGAACACTGAAGCTTTCTTT. This codes for CASSLAQGLNTEAFF.

The gene calls are TRBV5-1 and TRBJ2-1; a weak D match, TRBD2 (6 bases). There are 15 residues in the CDR3. Germline-derived CDR1 and CDR2 are SGHRS and YFSETQ. V dropped 0 bases and J dropped 9 bases, with 16 bases sitting between them. The CDR3 DNA sequence: TGCGCCAGCAGCTTGGGTGGGACTTCGAGTCCTGAGCAGTTCTTC. Amino acids: CASSLGGTSSPEQFF.

The V and J genes are TRBV3-1 (or the pseudogene TRBV3-2) and TRBJ2-5; 8 positions match TRBD2. The ends lost 0 bases at V and 4 bases at J; junction bases unmatched: 7. Germline lookup yields CDR1 LGHDT and CDR2 YNNKEL (reference sequence). This CDR3 has 16 residues. The CDR3 nucleotides are TGTGCCAGCAGCCAAGACCCCGGGGGGGCCGGAGAGACCCAGTACTTC. This translates into CASSQDPGGAGETQYF.

The CDR3 coding sequence is TGTGCCAGCAGCCCGAAATTGGACAGGGGCGACGAGCAGTACTTC. Translated, it gives CASSPKLDRGDEQYF. The gene calls are TRBV7-2 and TRBJ2-7, with 9 bases fitting TRBD1. This CDR3 comprises 15 residues. The J segment lost 5 bases and the V segment lost 5 bases, leaving 10 bases of the junction unmatched. Per germline, CDR1 SGHTA and CDR2 FQGNSA.

The rearrangement joins TRBV4-2 to TRBJ2-1; TRBD1 is a possible D gene (5 bases). CDR1 and CDR2 from the germline V gene are LGHNA and YNFKEQ. The CDR3 consists of 16 residues. The V and J ends lost 1 base and 5 bases respectively, with 15 bases between them. The CDR3 sequence is CASSQAGRARDNEQFF. CDR3 sequence (DNA): TGTGCCAGCAGCCAAGCGGGCAGGGCAAGGGACAATGAGCAGTTCTTC.

A single count supports this clone. V is TRBV5-6 and J is TRBJ2-7; no clear D. The V gene lost 0 bases and the J gene lost 0 bases, with 10 bases spanning the gap. The CDR3 consists of 15 residues. Per the germline V gene, CDR1 is SGHDT and CDR2 is YYEEEE. The CDR3 loop reads CASSLGHTSSYEQYF. Written as DNA, the CDR3 is TGTGCCAGCAGCTTGGGACATACGAGCTCCTACGAGCAGTACTTC.